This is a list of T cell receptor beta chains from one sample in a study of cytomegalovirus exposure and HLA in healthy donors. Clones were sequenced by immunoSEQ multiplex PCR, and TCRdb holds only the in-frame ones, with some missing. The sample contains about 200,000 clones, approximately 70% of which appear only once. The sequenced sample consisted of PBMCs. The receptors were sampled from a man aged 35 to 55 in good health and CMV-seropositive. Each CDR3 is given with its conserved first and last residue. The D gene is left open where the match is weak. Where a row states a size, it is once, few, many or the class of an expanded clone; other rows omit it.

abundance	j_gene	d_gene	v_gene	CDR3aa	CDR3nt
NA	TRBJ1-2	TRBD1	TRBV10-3	CAITRTGEGYGYTF	TGTGCCATCACCAGGACAGGGGAGGGCTATGGCTACACCTTC
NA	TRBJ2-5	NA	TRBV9	CASSAGSRTAQYF	TGTGCCAGCAGCGCGGGATCACGGACGGCCCAGTACTTC
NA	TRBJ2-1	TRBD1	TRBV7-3	CASSLGPTGDSYNEQFF	TGTGCCAGCAGCTTAGGCCCTACAGGGGACTCCTACAATGAGCAGTTCTTC
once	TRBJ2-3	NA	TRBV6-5	CASSISGTQYF	TGTGCCAGCTCCATATCGGGTACGCAGTATTTT
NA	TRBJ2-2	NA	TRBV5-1	CASSATGNTGELFF	TGCGCCAGCAGCGCGACAGGTAACACCGGGGAGCTGTTTTTT
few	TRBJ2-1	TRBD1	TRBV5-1	CASSAQGARVEEQFF	TGCGCCAGCAGCGCTCAGGGGGCGCGGGTTGAAGAGCAGTTCTTC
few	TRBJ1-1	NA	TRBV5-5	CASSSLAVNTEAFF	TGTGCCAGCAGCTCCCTGGCCGTTAACACTGAAGCTTTCTTT
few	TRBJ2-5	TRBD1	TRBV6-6	CASSYSDREETQYF	TGTGCCAGCAGTTACTCGGACAGGGAAGAGACCCAGTACTTC
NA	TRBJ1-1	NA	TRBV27	CASSLAKNTEAFF	TGTGCCAGCAGTTTAGCTAAGAACACTGAAGCTTTCTTT
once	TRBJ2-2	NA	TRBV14	CASSQARGTGELFF	TGTGCCAGCAGCCAAGCAAGGGGAACCGGGGAGCTGTTTTTT
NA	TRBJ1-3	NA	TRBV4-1	CASSPQGTGNTIYF	TGCGCCAGCAGCCCACAGGGAACTGGAAACACCATATATTTT
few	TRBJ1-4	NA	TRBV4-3	CASSHAQASNEKLFF	TGCGCCAGCAGCCATGCACAGGCGTCCAATGAAAAACTGTTTTTT
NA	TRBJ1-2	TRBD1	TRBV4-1	CASSPTSPGTGNYGYTF	TGCGCCAGCAGCCCTACTAGTCCCGGGACAGGGAACTATGGCTACACCTTC
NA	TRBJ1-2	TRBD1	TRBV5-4	CASSLAGTGRRGYTF	TGTGCCAGCAGCTTGGCTGGGACAGGGCGGCGCGGCTACACCTTC
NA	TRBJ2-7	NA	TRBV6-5	CASSYEDSSYEQYF	TGTGCCAGCAGTTATGAGGATAGCTCCTACGAGCAGTACTTC
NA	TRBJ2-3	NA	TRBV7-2	CASSLGVYTDTQYF	TGTGCCAGCAGCCTCGGGGTTTACACAGATACGCAGTATTTT
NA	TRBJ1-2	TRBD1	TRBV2	CASSLQGASGYTF	TGTGCCAGCAGTTTACAGGGGGCGTCGGGCTACACCTTC
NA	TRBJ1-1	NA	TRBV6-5	CASIRNTEAFF	TGTGCCAGCATTAGGAACACTGAAGCTTTCTTT
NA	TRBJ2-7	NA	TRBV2	CASSELQGPYEQYF	TGTGCCAGCAGTGAACTGCAGGGCCCCTACGAGCAGTACTTC
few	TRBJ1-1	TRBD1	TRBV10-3	CATSGTGVTEAFF	TGTGCCACATCGGGGACAGGGGTAACTGAAGCTTTCTTT
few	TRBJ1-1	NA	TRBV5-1	CASSLDPGNTEAFF	TGCGCCAGCAGCTTGGACCCGGGGAACACTGAAGCTTTCTTT
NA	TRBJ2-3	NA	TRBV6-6	CASAASPSTDTQYF	TGTGCCAGCGCGGCTAGCCCTAGCACAGATACGCAGTATTTT
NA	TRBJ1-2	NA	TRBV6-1	CASSGTRNYGYTF	TGTGCCAGCAGCGGGACACGGAACTATGGCTACACCTTC
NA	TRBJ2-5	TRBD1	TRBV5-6	CASSLATGGGETQYF	TGTGCCAGCAGCTTGGCCACAGGGGGCGGGGAGACCCAGTACTTC
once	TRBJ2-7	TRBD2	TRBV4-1	CASSQSPGLAGSYEQYF	TGCGCCAGCAGCCAATCCCCGGGACTAGCGGGCTCCTACGAGCAGTACTTC
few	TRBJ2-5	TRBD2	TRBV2	CASRETSGGGGETQYF	TGTGCCAGCAGAGAGACTAGCGGGGGGGGAGGAGAGACCCAGTACTTC
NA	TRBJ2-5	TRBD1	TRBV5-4	CASSLAGQGETQYF	TGTGCCAGCAGCTTGGCGGGACAGGGAGAGACCCAGTACTTC
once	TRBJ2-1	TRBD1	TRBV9	CASSPRDRTLTYNEQFF	TGTGCCAGCAGCCCTAGGGACAGAACCCTTACCTACAATGAGCAGTTCTTC